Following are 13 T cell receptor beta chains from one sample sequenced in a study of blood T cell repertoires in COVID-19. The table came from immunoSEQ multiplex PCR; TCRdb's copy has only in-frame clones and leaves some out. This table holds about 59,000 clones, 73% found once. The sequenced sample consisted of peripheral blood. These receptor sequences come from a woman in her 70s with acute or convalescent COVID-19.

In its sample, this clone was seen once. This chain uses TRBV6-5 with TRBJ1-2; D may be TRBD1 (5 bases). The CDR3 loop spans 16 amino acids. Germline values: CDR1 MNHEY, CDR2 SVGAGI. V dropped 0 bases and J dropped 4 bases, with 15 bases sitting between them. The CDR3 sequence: CASSYSTGPGGYGYTF. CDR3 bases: TGTGCCAGCAGTTACTCGACGGGGCCGGGGGGCTATGGCTACACCTTC.

The CDR3, as DNA: TGTGCCAGCACCATAGGAGGGGCTGGTGGCTACACCTTC. It translates to CASTIGGAGGYTF. The chain joins TRBV25-1 to TRBJ1-2, with D possibly being TRBD1 (5 bases). Trimming cost V 7 bases and J 7 bases, with 16 bases left between them. This CDR3 spans 13 amino acids. Germline values: CDR1 MGHDK, CDR2 SYGVNS.

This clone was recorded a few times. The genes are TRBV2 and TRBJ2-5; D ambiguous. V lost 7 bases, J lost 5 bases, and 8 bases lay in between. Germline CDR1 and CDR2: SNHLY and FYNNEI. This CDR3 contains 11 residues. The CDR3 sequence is CASTLGETQYF. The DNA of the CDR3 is TGTGCCAGCACCCTCGGGGAGACCCAGTACTTC.

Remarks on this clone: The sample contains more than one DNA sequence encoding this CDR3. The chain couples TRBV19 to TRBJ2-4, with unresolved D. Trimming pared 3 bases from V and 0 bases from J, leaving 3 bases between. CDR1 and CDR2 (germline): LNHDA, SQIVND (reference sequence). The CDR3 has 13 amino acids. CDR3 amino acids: CASSIGAKNIQYF. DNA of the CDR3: TGTGCCAGTAGTATCGGAGCCAAAAACATTCAGTACTTC.

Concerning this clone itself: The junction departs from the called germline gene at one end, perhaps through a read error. The CDR3 here is CASSLYGGGTDTQYF. CDR3 nucleotide sequence: TGTGCTAGCAGCTTATATGGGGGGGGCACAGATACGCAGTATTTT. V is TRBV7-7 and J is TRBJ2-3; 7 bases match TRBD2. The CDR3 runs to 15 residues. Germline loops: CDR1 SSHAT, CDR2 FNYEAQ (reference sequence).

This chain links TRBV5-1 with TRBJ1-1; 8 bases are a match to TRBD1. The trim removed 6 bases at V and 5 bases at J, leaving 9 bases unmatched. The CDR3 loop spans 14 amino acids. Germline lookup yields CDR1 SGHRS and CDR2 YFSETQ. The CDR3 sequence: CASTLTGERTEAFF. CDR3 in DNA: TGCGCCAGCACCCTGACAGGGGAAAGAACTGAAGCTTTCTTT.

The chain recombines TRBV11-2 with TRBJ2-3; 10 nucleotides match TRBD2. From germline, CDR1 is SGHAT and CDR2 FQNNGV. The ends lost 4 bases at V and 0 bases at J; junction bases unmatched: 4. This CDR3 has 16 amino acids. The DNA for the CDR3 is TGTGCCAGCAGCTCACTAGCGGGGCCTAGCACAGATACGCAGTATTTT. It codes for CASSSLAGPSTDTQYF.

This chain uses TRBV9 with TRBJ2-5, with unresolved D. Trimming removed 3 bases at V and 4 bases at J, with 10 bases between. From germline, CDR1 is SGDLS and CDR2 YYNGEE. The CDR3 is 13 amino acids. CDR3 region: CASSAFSGETQYF. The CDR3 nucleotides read TGTGCCAGCAGCGCCTTCTCGGGAGAGACCCAGTACTTC. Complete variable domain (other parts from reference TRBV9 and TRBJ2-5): DSGVTQTPKHLITATGQRVTLRCSPRSGDLSVYWYQQSLDQGLQFLIQYYNGEERAKGNILERFSAQQFPDLHSELNLSSLELGDSALYFCASSAFSGETQYFGPGTRLLVL.

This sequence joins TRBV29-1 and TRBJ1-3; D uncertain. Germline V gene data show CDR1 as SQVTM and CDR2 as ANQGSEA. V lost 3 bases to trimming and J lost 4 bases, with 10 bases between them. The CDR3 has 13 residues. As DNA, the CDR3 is TGCAGCGTTGAGGTCCCCAGGGGAAACACCATATATTTT. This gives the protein CSVEVPRGNTIYF. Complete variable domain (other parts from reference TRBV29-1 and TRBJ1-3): SAVISQKPSRDICQRGTSLTIQCQVDSQVTMMFWYRQQPGQSLTLIATANQGSEATYESGFVIDKFPISRPNLTFSTLTVSNMSPEDSSIYLCSVEVPRGNTIYFGEGSWLTVV.

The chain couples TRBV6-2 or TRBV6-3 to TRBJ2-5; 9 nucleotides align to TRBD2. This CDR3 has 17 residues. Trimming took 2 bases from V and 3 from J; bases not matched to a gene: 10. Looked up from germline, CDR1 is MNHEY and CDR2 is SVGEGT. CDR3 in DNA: TGTGCCAGCAGTTACGAAGCGGGGGGATTTCAAGAAGAGACCCAGTACTTC. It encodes CASSYEAGGFQEETQYF.

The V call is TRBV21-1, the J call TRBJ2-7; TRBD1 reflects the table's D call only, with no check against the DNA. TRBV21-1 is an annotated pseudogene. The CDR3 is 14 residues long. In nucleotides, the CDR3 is TGTGCCAGCTTGTCACAGGGAGAGATCTGCGAGCAGTACGTC. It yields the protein CASLSQGEICEQYV.

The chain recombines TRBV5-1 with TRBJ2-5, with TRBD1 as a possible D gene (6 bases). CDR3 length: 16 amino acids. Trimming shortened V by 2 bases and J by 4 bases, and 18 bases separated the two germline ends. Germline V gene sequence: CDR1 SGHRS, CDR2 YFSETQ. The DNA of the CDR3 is TGCGCCAGCAGCTTTCAACTACGCACAGGGTCAGAGACCCAGTACTTC. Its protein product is CASSFQLRTGSETQYF.

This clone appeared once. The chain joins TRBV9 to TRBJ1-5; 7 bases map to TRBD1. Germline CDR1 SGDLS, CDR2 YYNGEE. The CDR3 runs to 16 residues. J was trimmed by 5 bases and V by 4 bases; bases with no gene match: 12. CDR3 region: CASSSSPHRGDQPQHF. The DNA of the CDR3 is TGTGCCAGCAGCTCCAGCCCCCACAGGGGCGATCAGCCCCAGCATTTT.